This T cell receptor (beta chain) was captured by sequencing in a study of T-cell memory formation after mild COVID-19. Trimming cost V 3 bases and J 2 bases, with 12 bases left between them. CDR3 length: 14 residues. Germline V gene sequence: CDR1 SGDLS, CDR2 YYNGEE. This clonotype showed up just a few times. TCRdb re-derived calls from the 5' RACE reads in MiXCR, one entry per CDR3 protein. The repertoire holds 400,000 to 550,000 distinct CDR3 sequences, with roughly 25% as singletons. The sequence was obtained from an adult woman who had mild COVID-19 (a few samples of this study predate the infection). Cell type and time point are not known. This rearrangement joins TRBV9 to TRBJ2-7; a possible D gene is TRBD1 (6 bases). Material: PBMCs or a T cell subset sorted from them (not recorded which). CDR3 nucleotides: TGTGCCAGCAGCGATCTGACAGGAGCCTACGAGCAGTACTTC. Translating gives CASSDLTGAYEQYF. Combining the CDR3 with reference TRBV9 and TRBJ2-7 gives the whole variable domain DSGVTQTPKHLITATGQRVTLRCSPRSGDLSVYWYQQSLDQGLQFLIQYYNGEERAKGNILERFSAQQFPDLHSELNLSSLELGDSALYFCASSDLTGAYEQYFGPGTRLTVT.